What follows are 8 T cell receptor beta chains derived from one specimen sequenced in a study of blood T cell repertoires in COVID-19. The table came from immunoSEQ multiplex PCR; TCRdb's copy has only in-frame clones and leaves some out. The table lists around 190,000 clones, under 90% of them singletons. Input material: peripheral blood. Every receptor here comes from a human donor in a cohort sampled during active COVID-19.

The V call is TRBV10-3, the J call TRBJ2-6; 7 positions match TRBD2. The V segment lost 6 bases and the J segment 0 bases; nucleotides outside the gene matches: 8. Per germline, CDR1 ENHRY and CDR2 SYGVKD. This CDR3 spans 17 amino acids. CDR3 in DNA: TGTGCCATCAGCAGCGGGACGCCCAGCTCTGGGGCCAACGTCCTGACTTTC. Translated: CAISSGTPSSGANVLTF.

This clone was recorded once. The genes are TRBV3-1 (or the pseudogene TRBV3-2) and TRBJ2-1; no clear D gene. The ends were cut back, 2 bases at V and 6 bases at J, with 14 bases in the middle. Germline CDR1 and CDR2: LGHDT and YNNKEL (reference sequence). The CDR3 covers 15 residues. The CDR3 sequence: CASSQTFDTFNEQFF. In DNA, the CDR3 is TGTGCCAGCAGCCAAACCTTCGACACCTTCAATGAGCAGTTCTTC.

V is TRBV2 and J is TRBJ2-7, with unresolved D. CDR3 length: 11 residues. Germline CDR1 SNHLY, CDR2 FYNNEI. The V gene lost 6 bases and the J gene lost 3 bases, with 6 bases spanning the gap. The CDR3 DNA sequence: TGTGCCAGCAGAGTGAGCTACGAGCAGTACTTC. This gives the protein CASRVSYEQYF.

The CDR3 DNA is TGCGCCAGCAGCTTGTCTGCGGGCAAATCCTACGAGCAGTACTTC. Its translation is CASSLSAGKSYEQYF. This chain connects TRBV5-1 to TRBJ2-7, with D possibly being TRBD2 (5 bases). The V gene lost 1 base and the J gene lost 1 base, with 12 bases spanning the gap. CDR1 is SGHRS, CDR2 YFSETQ, per germline. The CDR3 is 15 residues long.

This clone was observed once. The chain carries TRBV5-6 and TRBJ1-1, with TRBD1 identical over 9 bases. The CDR3 runs to 15 residues. V trimming: 3 bases; J trimming: 4 bases; junction bases outside the gene matches: 7. CDR1 SGHDT and CDR2 YYEEEE come from the germline V gene. The CDR3 protein is CASSYQPGQGTEAFF. The CDR3 DNA follows: TGTGCCAGCAGCTACCAACCGGGACAGGGCACTGAAGCTTTCTTT.

This rearrangement joins TRBV11-2 to TRBJ2-5; 8 bases are shared with TRBD2. V shed 3 bases and J 1 base; nucleotides not matched to a gene: 7. The CDR3 has 16 residues. Per germline, CDR1 SGHAT and CDR2 FQNNGV. For the CDR3, the DNA is TGTGCCAGCAGCTTGTCCGATAGCGGGGTCCAAGAGACCCAGTACTTC. It yields the protein CASSLSDSGVQETQYF.

The count of this clone is one. The rearrangement joins TRBV7-8 to TRBJ2-7, with 10 positions matching TRBD1. The V gene end was trimmed by 5 bases and the J gene end by 5 bases; junction bases not matched to a gene: 6. Germline V CDR1 and CDR2: SGHVS, FQNEAQ. The CDR3 totals 14 residues. The CDR3 reads CASSPDRGRHEQYF. In DNA, the CDR3 is TGTGCCAGCAGCCCCGACAGGGGGCGGCACGAGCAGTACTTC.

The V gene is TRBV27, the J gene TRBJ2-7; 9 nucleotides match TRBD2. The junction had 5 bases not matched to a gene; V was cut back by 3 bases and J by 2 bases. The germline gives CDR1 MNHEY, CDR2 SMNVEV (reference sequence). The CDR3 sequence is 15 residues long. The CDR3 is CASSLSAGGPYEQYF. CDR3 nucleotide sequence: TGTGCCAGCAGTTTGTCGGCGGGGGGGCCCTACGAGCAGTACTTC.